This entry describes one T cell receptor beta chain. The CDR3 contains 14 residues. Germline V CDR1 and CDR2: SGHRS, YFSETQ. V shed 4 bases and J 4 bases; nucleotides not matched to a gene: 5. In the study's own analysis: By means of reference gene primer amplification, nucleated cell counts were estimated. Measured with immunoSEQ multiplex PCR; TCRdb has only the in-frame clones, and not every one. V and J calls plus clone size are reproduced from that table; the DNA served to infer D and trimming. The data contain some 230,000 clones, roughly 89% of them singletons. The source of the sample is a study of blood T cell repertoires in COVID-19. Across the whole study: The United States, Italy and Spain provided the acute and convalescent COVID-19 samples.

This TCR was recovered from a young man who had recovered from COVID-19. This sequence joins TRBV5-1 and TRBJ1-5; 7 nucleotides line up with TRBD1. Sequencing was performed on peripheral blood. The CDR3 region is CASSPTQGNQPQHF. In nucleotides, the CDR3 is TGCGCCAGCAGCCCGACACAGGGGAATCAGCCCCAGCATTTT.